This T cell receptor beta chain was captured in a study of metastatic and nonmetastatic thyroid tumors. Background on the study: For malignant and benign thyroid patients, tumor or nodule tissue and blood were the sources whose repertoires were compared. General study points: Patients with malignant thyroid tumors reportedly had significantly higher TCR beta diversity than those with benign nodules, in blood and tumor.

The table lists this clone with many counts. Antigen unknown. TCRdb re-analyzed the PCR reads using MiXCR. The sample shows tens of thousands of clones, more than 20% of them seen only once. Thyroid surgery took place with no prior treatment in any patient. V was trimmed by 2 bases and J by 0 bases, leaving 17 bases between them. The CDR3 covers 18 residues. From germline, CDR1 is SGHTA and CDR2 FQGNSA. Sequencing was done on a sample of blood. This clonotype originated in a male donor with papillary thyroid cancer or a benign thyroid nodule (not recorded which). Some clones in this sample may be carry-over from other donors' samples. The rearrangement uses TRBV7-2 and TRBJ1-3, with D unclear. The CDR3: CASSLIPTSDYSGNTIYF. CDR3 coding DNA: TGTGCCAGCAGCTTAATTCCCACCTCGGACTACTCTGGAAACACCATATATTTT.